This entry describes one T cell receptor (beta chain). As yet, its antigen is unknown. This record belongs to a study of OX40 agonist ivuxolimab in advanced cancers. General study findings and limits: Clonal expansion by week 6 occurred in CD4+ and CD8+ blood T cells (at 0.1 to 3.0 mg/kg).

TCRdb's copy holds only in-frame clones and misses some; the assay was immunoSEQ multiplex PCR. The sample lists 13,000 to 15,000 clones, approximately 80% occurring once. Germline assignment: CDR1 SGHDT and CDR2 YYEEEE. V was clipped by 0 bases and J by 5 bases; unmatched bases: 12. The CDR3 spans 17 residues. Autoimmune disease history or systemic immunosuppression meant exclusion. The input for sequencing was CD4+ or CD8+ T cells sorted from blood, taken in a trial of the OX40 agonist ivuxolimab. This clonotype was sampled from an adult with an advanced solid tumor such as melanoma, head and neck, liver or kidney cancer. This rearrangement joins TRBV5-6 to TRBJ2-5, with 8 bases fitting TRBD2. In DNA, the CDR3 is TGTGCCAGCAGCTTGGATGTCCTAGCGGGTATCGGGGAGACCCAGTACTTC. Its protein product is CASSLDVLAGIGETQYF.